The 22 T cell receptor beta chains reported below all come from one sample, sequenced in a study of shared clonotypes between healthy human individuals. Here immunoSEQ multiplex PCR was the method, and the copy in TCRdb shows in-frame clones only, minus some. The sample lists approximately 1.5 million clones; around 98% were seen once. The sequenced material came from naive CD4+ T cells sorted from blood. Sample subset: CD45RA+ positively selected. All receptors derive from a man younger than 40 in good health.

The chain recombines TRBV11-2 with TRBJ2-1; the match to TRBD2 covers 7 bases. There are 17 residues in the CDR3. Per the germline V gene, CDR1 is SGHAT and CDR2 is FQNNGV. The V segment lost 5 bases and the J segment 7 bases; nucleotides outside the gene matches: 17. The chain's CDR3 is CASSPRAAGVVINEQFF. Written as DNA, the CDR3 is TGTGCCAGCAGCCCCAGGGCTGCGGGAGTGGTGATAAATGAGCAGTTCTTC.

The chain employs TRBV9 and TRBJ1-2; no firm D call. V shed 0 bases and J shed 0 bases, with 9 bases lying between them. Germline CDR1 is SGDLS and CDR2 is YYNGEE. This CDR3 has 15 residues. The CDR3 DNA follows: TGTGCCAGCAGCGTAGGAGGGCTACCTAACTATGGCTACACCTTC. Translation: CASSVGGLPNYGYTF.

The V call is TRBV11-2, the J call TRBJ2-3; the D gene is possibly TRBD2 (5 bases). The CDR3 covers 14 residues. Germline CDR1 reads SGHAT; CDR2 reads FQNNGV. Trimming took 2 bases from V and 2 from J, leaving 8 bases between them. CDR3 loop: CASSLNGITDTQYF. The CDR3 DNA is TGTGCCAGCAGCTTAAACGGGATCACAGATACGCAGTATTTT.

The rearrangement joins TRBV15 to TRBJ2-1, with D possibly matching TRBD1 (5 bases). V dropped 0 bases and J dropped 5 bases, with 14 bases sitting between them. There are 16 residues in the CDR3. Germline values: CDR1 LNHNV, CDR2 YYDKDF (reference sequence). CDR3 DNA: TGTGCCACCAGCAGAGATCGCGGTAGGGGCAACAATGAGCAGTTCTTC. Translation: CATSRDRGRGNNEQFF.

J is TRBJ2-1 and V is TRBV11-2, with 7 positions matching TRBD2. The V gene end was trimmed by 7 bases and the J gene end by 0 bases; junction bases not matched to a gene: 15. Germline V gene data show CDR1 as SGHAT and CDR2 as FQNNGV. This CDR3 has 18 residues. CDR3 sequence reads: CASTTSERRGGSYNEQFF. Written as DNA, the CDR3 is TGTGCCAGCACCACTAGCGAGAGGCGAGGAGGCTCCTACAATGAGCAGTTCTTC.

The chain links TRBV5-4 to TRBJ2-3; D might be TRBD1 (6 bases). CDR1 and CDR2 (germline): SGHNT, YYREEE (reference sequence). The V end lost 4 bases, the J end lost 0 bases, and 15 bases lay between the germline ends. CDR3 size: 16 residues. This CDR3 is CASSRVGQGSTDTQYF. The CDR3 coding sequence is TGTGCCAGCAGCCGGGTCGGCCAGGGGAGCACAGATACGCAGTATTTT.

This chain connects TRBV6-5 to TRBJ2-2, with D perhaps matching TRBD1 or TRBD2 (5 bases each). This CDR3 has 15 residues. The V end was cut by 2 bases, the J end by 3 bases, with 10 bases between. Germline V gene data show CDR1 as MNHEY and CDR2 as SVGAGI. CDR3 residues: CASSYEWDHTGELFF. In DNA, the CDR3 is TGTGCCAGCAGTTACGAGTGGGACCACACCGGGGAGCTGTTTTTT.

The sample holds one count of this clone. This chain uses TRBV9 with TRBJ2-1; 10 positions agree with TRBD2. Germline values: CDR1 SGDLS, CDR2 YYNGEE. The CDR3 length is 16 residues. V was clipped by 4 bases and J by 8 bases; unmatched bases: 12. The CDR3 reads CASSPRLAGVKDEQFF. CDR3 coding DNA: TGTGCCAGCAGCCCACGGCTAGCGGGAGTTAAGGATGAGCAGTTCTTC.

The chain is built from TRBV5-1 and TRBJ2-3; 7 bases fit TRBD2. CDR1 and CDR2 (germline): SGHRS, YFSETQ. The CDR3 sequence is 15 residues long. V shed 3 bases and J 2 bases; nucleotides not matched to a gene: 6. CDR3 protein: CASSSAGEVTDTQYF. In DNA, the CDR3 is TGCGCCAGCAGCTCGGCGGGGGAGGTCACAGATACGCAGTATTTT. Complete variable domain (other parts from reference TRBV5-1 and TRBJ2-3): KAGVTQTPRYLIKTRGQQVTLSCSPISGHRSVSWYQQTPGQGLQFLFEYFSETQRNKGNFPGRFSGRQFSNSRSEMNVSTLELGDSALYLCASSSAGEVTDTQYFGPGTRLTVL.

Regarding this clone: The sample holds other DNA sequences that translate to the same CDR3. The rearrangement uses TRBV5-1 and TRBJ1-1; the D gene is possibly TRBD1 (5 bases). Trimming removed 1 base from V and 3 bases from J, with 7 bases in between. The CDR3 consists of 13 residues. Germline CDR1 and CDR2: SGHRS and YFSETQ. The CDR3 reads CASSLTGDTEAFF. The CDR3 DNA follows: TGCGCCAGCAGCTTGACGGGGGACACTGAAGCTTTCTTT. Together with reference TRBV5-1 and TRBJ1-1, the CDR3 gives the full variable domain: KAGVTQTPRYLIKTRGQQVTLSCSPISGHRSVSWYQQTPGQGLQFLFEYFSETQRNKGNFPGRFSGRQFSNSRSEMNVSTLELGDSALYLCASSLTGDTEAFFGQGTRLTVV.

The rearrangement joins TRBV29-1 to TRBJ2-3; D may correspond to TRBD1 or TRBD2 (5 bases each). This CDR3 is built from 13 residues. Germline V lookup: CDR1 SQVTM, CDR2 ANQGSEA. The germline V and J ends were trimmed by 6 bases and 0 bases, with 10 bases remaining between them. DNA of the CDR3: TGCAGCGTACGGGACGGCAGCACAGATACGCAGTATTTT. It codes for CSVRDGSTDTQYF.

The rearrangement uses TRBV6-5 and TRBJ2-1; the D is unclear. The germline V gene has CDR1 MNHEY and CDR2 SVGAGI. The CDR3 totals 14 residues. Trimming took 5 bases from V and 3 from J, leaving 11 bases between them. The CDR3 nucleotides read TGTGCCAGCAGTGGCTCACGGAGCTACAATGAGCAGTTCTTC. This sequence encodes CASSGSRSYNEQFF.

This clone was detected a few times. The gene calls are TRBV5-4 and TRBJ1-1; 7 bases are shared with TRBD1. This CDR3 region has 12 residues. Looked up from germline, CDR1 is SGHNT and CDR2 is YYREEE (reference sequence). The trim removed 2 bases at V and 5 bases at J, leaving 0 bases unmatched. CDR3 sequence reads: CASSLQGTEAFF. The CDR3 DNA sequence: TGTGCCAGCAGCTTACAGGGGACTGAAGCTTTCTTT.

The V and J genes are TRBV28 and TRBJ1-2, with D perhaps matching TRBD1 (5 bases). The CDR3 consists of 17 residues. In germline, CDR1 is MDHEN, CDR2 SYDVKM. V was trimmed by 6 bases and J by 2 bases, leaving 22 bases between them. The CDR3 bases are TGTGCCAGCAGCACCCCACCCGGGCGCGGGGCCAACTATGGCTACACCTTC. Its protein product is CASSTPPGRGANYGYTF.

About this clone: Other DNA sequences of this sample code for an identical CDR3. This chain links TRBV4-3 with TRBJ1-2; D gene uncertain. The CDR3 has 14 residues. With 0 bases removed from V and 4 bases from J, the gap between germline ends came to 9 bases. Germline CDR1 reads LGHNA; CDR2 reads YSLEER. CDR3 DNA: TGCGCCAGCAGCCAAGATCGCAGTCTCTATGGCTACACCTTC. It codes for CASSQDRSLYGYTF.

This chain uses TRBV7-8 with TRBJ2-3, with 10 bases aligning to TRBD2. Germline V gene data show CDR1 as SGHVS and CDR2 as FQNEAQ. The CDR3 is made up of 19 amino acids. V dropped 4 bases and J dropped 0; count of bases not matched to a gene: 13. This CDR3 reads CASSSTGLARRTSTDTQYF. For the CDR3, the DNA is TGTGCCAGCAGCTCGACGGGACTAGCGCGCCGAACTAGCACAGATACGCAGTATTTT.

J is TRBJ1-2 and V is TRBV6-1; no clear D. The V gene's germline CDR1 is MNHNS and CDR2 SASEGT. The CDR3 extends over 12 amino acids. V lost 7 bases, J lost 5 bases, and 11 bases lay in between. The CDR3 coding sequence is TGTGCCAGCAACAAAGTCCCTTATGGCTACACCTTC. As protein: CASNKVPYGYTF.

This clone was counted once. Other DNA sequences in this sample translate to the same CDR3. The genes are TRBV18 and TRBJ1-1, with D tentatively TRBD1 (5 bases). V was cut by 3 bases and J by 0 bases, with 11 bases left in between. Germline V gene sequence: CDR1 KGHSH, CDR2 LQKENI. The CDR3 runs to 15 residues. CDR3 protein: CASSPLPGMNTEAFF. The CDR3 nucleotides are TGTGCCAGCTCACCTCTCCCAGGGATGAACACTGAAGCTTTCTTT.

About this clone itself: The identical CDR3 is also encoded by other nucleotide sequences in the sample. The chain carries TRBV28 and TRBJ1-2; 9 nucleotides match TRBD1. The V segment lost 2 bases and the J segment 6 bases; nucleotides outside the gene matches: 1. Germline CDR1 reads MDHEN; CDR2 reads SYDVKM. CDR3 length equals 13 residues. The DNA of the CDR3 is TGTGCCAGCAGTTTAACAGGGGGCGATGGCTACACCTTC. It encodes CASSLTGGDGYTF.

The chain is built from TRBV27 and TRBJ2-7; D perhaps matches TRBD2 (5 bases). CDR3 length: 14 residues. The germline gives CDR1 MNHEY, CDR2 SMNVEV (reference sequence). V gave up 1 base and J gave up 7 bases, with 14 bases separating them. The CDR3 coding sequence is TGTGCCAGCAGTTTATTCGGCGGGCCCGGGGAGCAGTACTTC. This sequence encodes CASSLFGGPGEQYF.

The rearrangement links TRBV18 to TRBJ1-2; 7 bases agree with TRBD1. The CDR3 extends over 14 amino acids. Germline V gene lookup returns CDR1 KGHSH and CDR2 LQKENI. The V gene end was trimmed by 3 bases and the J gene end by 8 bases; junction bases not matched to a gene: 9. CDR3 protein: CASSPPDREGGYTF. The CDR3 DNA reads as TGTGCCAGCTCACCGCCAGACAGGGAAGGCGGCTACACCTTC.

This chain joins TRBV10-3 and TRBJ2-5, with a possible D match to TRBD2 (6 bases). Per the germline V gene, CDR1 is ENHRY and CDR2 is SYGVKD. V lost 10 bases and J 5 bases, leaving 17 bases between the germline ends. This CDR3 region has 13 residues. CDR3 nucleotides: TGTGCCACGAGACTAGACTCAGGGGAGACCCAGTACTTC. This gives the protein CATRLDSGETQYF.